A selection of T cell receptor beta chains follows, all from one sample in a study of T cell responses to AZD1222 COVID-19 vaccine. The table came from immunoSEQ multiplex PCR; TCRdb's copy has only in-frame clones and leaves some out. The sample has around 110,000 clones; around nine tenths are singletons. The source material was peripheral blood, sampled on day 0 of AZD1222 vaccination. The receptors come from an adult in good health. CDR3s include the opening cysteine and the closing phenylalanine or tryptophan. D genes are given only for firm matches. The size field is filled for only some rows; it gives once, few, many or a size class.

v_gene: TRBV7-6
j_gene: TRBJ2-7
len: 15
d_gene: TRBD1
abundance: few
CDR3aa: CASRAGTGGFYEQYF
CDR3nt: TGTGCCAGCAGGGCCGGGACAGGGGGCTTTTACGAGCAGTACTTC

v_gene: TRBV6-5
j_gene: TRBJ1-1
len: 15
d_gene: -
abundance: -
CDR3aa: CASRDQYRARTEAFF
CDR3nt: TGTGCCAGCAGGGACCAATACAGGGCCCGAACTGAAGCTTTCTTT

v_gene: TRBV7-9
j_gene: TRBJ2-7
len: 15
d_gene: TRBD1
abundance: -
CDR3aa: CASSQRTGSPYEQYF
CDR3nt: TGTGCCAGCAGCCAGAGGACAGGGAGCCCCTACGAGCAGTACTTC

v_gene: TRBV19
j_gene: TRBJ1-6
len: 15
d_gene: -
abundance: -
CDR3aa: CASKRGGADNSPLHF
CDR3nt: TGTGCCAGTAAGAGGGGGGGCGCAGATAATTCACCCCTCCACTTT

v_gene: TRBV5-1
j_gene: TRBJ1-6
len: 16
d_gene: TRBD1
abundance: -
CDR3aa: CASSREPGTVNSPLHF
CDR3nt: TGCGCCAGCAGTCGAGAACCCGGGACAGTTAATTCACCCCTCCACTTT

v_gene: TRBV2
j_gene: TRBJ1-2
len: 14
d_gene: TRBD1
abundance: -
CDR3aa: CASIRGQEVYGYTF
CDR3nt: TGTGCCAGCATCAGGGGACAGGAAGTCTATGGCTACACCTTC

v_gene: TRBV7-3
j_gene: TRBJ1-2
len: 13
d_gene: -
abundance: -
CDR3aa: CASSLGRVYGYTF
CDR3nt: TGTGCCAGCAGCTTGGGCCGGGTCTATGGCTACACCTTC

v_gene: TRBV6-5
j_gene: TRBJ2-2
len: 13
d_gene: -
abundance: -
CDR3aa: CASSRGSTGELFF
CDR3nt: TGTGCCAGCTCTCGGGGTAGCACCGGGGAGCTGTTTTTT

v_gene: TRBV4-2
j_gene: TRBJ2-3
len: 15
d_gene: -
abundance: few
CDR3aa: CASSQDFRGTDTQYF
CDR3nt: TGTGCCAGCAGCCAAGATTTCAGGGGAACAGATACGCAGTATTTT

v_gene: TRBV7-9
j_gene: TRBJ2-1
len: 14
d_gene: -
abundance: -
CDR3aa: CASSLGTDYNEQFF
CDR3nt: TGTGCCAGCAGCTTAGGGACGGACTACAATGAGCAGTTCTTC

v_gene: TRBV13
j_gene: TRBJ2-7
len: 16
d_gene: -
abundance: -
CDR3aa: CASSAVGWGSSYEQYF
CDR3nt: TGTGCCAGCAGCGCGGTCGGGTGGGGAAGCTCCTACGAGCAGTACTTC

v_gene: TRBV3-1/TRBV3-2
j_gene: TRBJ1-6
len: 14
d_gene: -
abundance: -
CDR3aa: CASSQREGETPLHF
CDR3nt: TGTGCCAGCAGCCAGAGGGAGGGGGAGACACCCCTCCACTTT

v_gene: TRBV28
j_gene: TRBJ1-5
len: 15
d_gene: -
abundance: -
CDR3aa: CASSLRGAPNQPQHF
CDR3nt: TGTGCCAGCAGCCTCCGCGGGGCACCCAATCAGCCCCAGCATTTT

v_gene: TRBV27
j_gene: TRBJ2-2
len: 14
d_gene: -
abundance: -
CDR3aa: CASRRATNTGELFF
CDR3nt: TGTGCCAGCAGACGGGCAACGAACACCGGGGAGCTGTTTTTT

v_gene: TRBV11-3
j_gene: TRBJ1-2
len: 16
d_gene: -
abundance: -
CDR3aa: CASSLTGRGSNYGYTF
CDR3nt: TGTGCCAGCAGCTTAACAGGGAGGGGAAGTAACTATGGCTACACCTTC

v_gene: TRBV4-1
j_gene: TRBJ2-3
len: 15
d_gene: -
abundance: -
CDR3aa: CASSQDDTSADTQYF
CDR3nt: TGCGCCAGCAGCCAAGATGATACGTCAGCAGATACGCAGTATTTT

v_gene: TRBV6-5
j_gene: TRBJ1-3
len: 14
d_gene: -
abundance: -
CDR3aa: CAVSPGSSGNTIYF
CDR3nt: TGTGCCGTGTCTCCCGGAAGCTCTGGAAACACCATATATTTT

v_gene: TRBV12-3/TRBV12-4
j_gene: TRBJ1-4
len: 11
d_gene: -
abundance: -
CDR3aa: CASSLSGVLFF
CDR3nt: TGTGCCAGCAGTTTATCAGGGGTCCTATTTTTT

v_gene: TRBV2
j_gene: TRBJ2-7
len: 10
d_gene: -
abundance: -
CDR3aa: CASRGPQQYF
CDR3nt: TGTGCCAGCAGGGGGCCCCAGCAGTACTTC

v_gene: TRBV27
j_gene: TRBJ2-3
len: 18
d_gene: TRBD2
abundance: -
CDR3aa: CASSLFPSTSGGADTQYF
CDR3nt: TGTGCCAGCAGTTTATTCCCCTCGACTAGCGGGGGGGCGGATACGCAGTATTTT

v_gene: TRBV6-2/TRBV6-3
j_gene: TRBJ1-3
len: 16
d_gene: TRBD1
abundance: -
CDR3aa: CASSYGQEHSGNTIYF
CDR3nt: TGTGCCAGCAGTTACGGACAGGAGCACTCTGGAAACACCATATATTTT

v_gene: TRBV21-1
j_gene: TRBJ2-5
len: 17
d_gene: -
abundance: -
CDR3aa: CASSKKGDRGPGKTQYF
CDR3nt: TGTGCCAGCAGCAAAAAGGGGGACAGGGGTCCGGGGAAGACCCAGTACTTC

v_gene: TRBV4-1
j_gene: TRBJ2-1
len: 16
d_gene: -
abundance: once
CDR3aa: CASSQLPPRGDNEQFF
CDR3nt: TGCGCCAGCAGCCAACTCCCGCCCAGGGGGGACAATGAGCAGTTCTTC

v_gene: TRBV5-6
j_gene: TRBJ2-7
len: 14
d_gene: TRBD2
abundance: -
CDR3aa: CASSFEASGGAENF
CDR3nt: TGTGCCAGCAGCTTCGAGGCTAGCGGGGGGGCAGAGAACTTC

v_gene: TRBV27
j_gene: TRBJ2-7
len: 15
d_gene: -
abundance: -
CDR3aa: CASSPPGRTGGEQYF
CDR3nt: TGTGCCAGCAGTCCCCCAGGCCGAACCGGGGGAGAGCAGTACTTC

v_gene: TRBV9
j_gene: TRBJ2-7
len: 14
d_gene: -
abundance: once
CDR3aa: CASSAGSASNEQYF
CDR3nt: TGTGCCAGCAGCGCCGGCTCGGCGTCCAACGAGCAGTACTTC